The source of this T cell receptor (beta chain) is a study of shared clonotypes between healthy human individuals. The CDR3 is 15 amino acids. Germline V lookup: CDR1 SGHTA, CDR2 FQGNSA. The germline V and J ends were trimmed by 2 bases and 5 bases, with 12 bases remaining between them. This clone appeared once. Sequencing was performed with immunoSEQ multiplex PCR; in TCRdb, only in-frame clones are kept and a portion is missing. The table includes some 1 million clones, about 76% detected once. The clonotype was recovered from a man aged 18 to 29 in good health. Sample: memory CD4+ T cells sorted from blood. Subset of the sample: CD45RA-negative fraction. This rearrangement joins TRBV7-2 to TRBJ2-2, with D perhaps TRBD1 (6 bases). The CDR3 sequence is CASSLTGWRTGELFF. In DNA form, the CDR3 reads TGTGCCAGCAGCTTAACAGGGTGGAGGACCGGGGAGCTGTTTTTT.